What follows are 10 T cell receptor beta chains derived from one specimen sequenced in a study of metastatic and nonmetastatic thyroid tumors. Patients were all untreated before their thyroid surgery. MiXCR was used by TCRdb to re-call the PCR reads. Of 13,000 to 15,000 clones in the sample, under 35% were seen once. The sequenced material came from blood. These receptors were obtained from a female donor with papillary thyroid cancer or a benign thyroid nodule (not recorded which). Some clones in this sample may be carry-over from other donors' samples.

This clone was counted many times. CDR3 region: CASSLQGQVTEAFF. The CDR3 bases are TGTGCCAGCAGCCTTCAGGGACAGGTCACTGAAGCTTTCTTT. The chain recombines TRBV14 with TRBJ1-1; 8 positions agree with TRBD1. The CDR3 has 14 amino acids. V shed 4 bases and J 4 bases; nucleotides not matched to a gene: 5. Per germline, CDR1 SGHDN and CDR2 FVKESK.

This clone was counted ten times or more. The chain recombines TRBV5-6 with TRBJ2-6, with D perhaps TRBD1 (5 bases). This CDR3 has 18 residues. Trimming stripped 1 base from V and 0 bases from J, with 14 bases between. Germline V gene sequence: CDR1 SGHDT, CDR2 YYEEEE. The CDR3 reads CASSLKNRFSSGANVLTF. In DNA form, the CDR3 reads TGTGCCAGCAGCTTGAAGAACAGGTTTAGCTCTGGGGCCAACGTCCTGACTTTC.

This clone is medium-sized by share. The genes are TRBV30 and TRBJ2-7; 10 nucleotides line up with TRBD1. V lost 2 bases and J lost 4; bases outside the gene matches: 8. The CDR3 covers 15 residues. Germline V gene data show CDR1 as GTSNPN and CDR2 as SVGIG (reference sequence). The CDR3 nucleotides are TGTGCCTGGAGTAAGGGGACAGGGGCCCAATACGAGCAGTACTTC. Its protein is CAWSKGTGAQYEQYF.

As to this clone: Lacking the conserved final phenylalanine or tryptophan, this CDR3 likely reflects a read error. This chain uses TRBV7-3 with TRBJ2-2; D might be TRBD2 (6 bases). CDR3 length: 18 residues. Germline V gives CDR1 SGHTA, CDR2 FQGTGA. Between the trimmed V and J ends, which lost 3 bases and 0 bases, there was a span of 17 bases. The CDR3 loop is CASSFRSPGTSNTGELFP. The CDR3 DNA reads TGTGCCAGCAGCTTCCGCTCCCCCGGGACTTCGAACACCGGGGAGCTGTTTCCC.

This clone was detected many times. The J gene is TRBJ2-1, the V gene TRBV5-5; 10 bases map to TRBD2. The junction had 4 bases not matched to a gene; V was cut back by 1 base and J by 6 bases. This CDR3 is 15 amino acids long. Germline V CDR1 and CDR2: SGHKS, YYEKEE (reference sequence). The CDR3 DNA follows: TGTGCCAGCAGCTTGTCTCCTAGCGGGAGCAATGAGCAGTTCTTC. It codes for CASSLSPSGSNEQFF.

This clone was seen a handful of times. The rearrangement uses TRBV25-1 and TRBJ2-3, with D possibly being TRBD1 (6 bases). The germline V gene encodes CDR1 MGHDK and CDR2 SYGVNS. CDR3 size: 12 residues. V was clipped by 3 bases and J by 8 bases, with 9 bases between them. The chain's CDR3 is CASSEGAGTQYF. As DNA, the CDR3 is TGTGCCAGCAGTGAGGGGGCGGGTACGCAGTATTTT.

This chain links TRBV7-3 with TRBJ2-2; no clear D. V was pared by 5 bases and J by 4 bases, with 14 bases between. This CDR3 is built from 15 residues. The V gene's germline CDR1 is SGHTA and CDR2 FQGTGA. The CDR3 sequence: CASSQTISGTGELFF. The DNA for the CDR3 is TGTGCCAGCAGCCAAACAATTTCGGGCACCGGGGAGCTGTTTTTT.

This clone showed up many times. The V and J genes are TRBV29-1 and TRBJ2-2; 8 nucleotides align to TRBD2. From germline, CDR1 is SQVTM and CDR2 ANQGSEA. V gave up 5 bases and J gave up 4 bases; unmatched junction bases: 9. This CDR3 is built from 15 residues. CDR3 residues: CSVFSGGGGTGELFF. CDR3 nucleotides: TGCAGCGTTTTCAGCGGGGGAGGGGGCACCGGGGAGCTGTTTTTT.

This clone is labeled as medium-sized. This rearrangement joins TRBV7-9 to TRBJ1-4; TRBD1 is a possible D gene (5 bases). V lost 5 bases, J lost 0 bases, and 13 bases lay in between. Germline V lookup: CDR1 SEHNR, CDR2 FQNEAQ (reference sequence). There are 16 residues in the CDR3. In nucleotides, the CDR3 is TGTGCCAGCAGCCTTGGGACTGTTGCAACTAATGAAAAACTGTTTTTT. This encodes CASSLGTVATNEKLFF.

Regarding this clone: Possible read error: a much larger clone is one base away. As DNA, the CDR3 is TGTGCCAGCATCCTACAGGGAGACACTGAAGCTTTCTTT. Translated: CASILQGDTEAFF. The J gene is TRBJ1-1, the V gene TRBV11-3, with a possible D match to TRBD1 (6 bases). Germline assignment: CDR1 SGHNT and CDR2 YENEEA. There are 13 residues in the CDR3. Trimming took off 7 bases at V and 3 bases at J, with 12 bases between the two ends.